This T cell receptor beta chain was obtained from a study of beta chain features in type 1 diabetes. Study-wide context: Healthy donors, compared against patients, showed similar age, gender and cell yields. Findings and limits, study-wide: VDJ junctions from type 1 diabetes patients carried fewer insertions and larger deletions. The study found that naive, central memory and Treg TCRB repertoires appeared more similar in patients than in healthy donors.

The study reverse transcribed the entire isolated RNA, so it sequenced expressed TCRB transcripts. Method: immunoSEQ multiplex PCR; TCRdb's copy keeps in-frame clones and lacks some. Of a few hundred thousand clones in the sample, around 16% were seen once. In germline, CDR1 is LNHDA, CDR2 SQIVND (reference sequence). V lost 7 bases to trimming and J lost 7 bases, with 14 bases between them. CDR3 length: 13 amino acids. Concerning this clone itself: Its specificity is not known.

By way of CD45RO/CCR7/CD25/CD127/CD95/CD27, the CD4+ regulatory, stem cell-like memory, central memory and naive cells were sorted. Sequenced: naive CD4+ T cells from blood. The V and J genes are TRBV19 and TRBJ1-5; no clear D. This TCR was sampled from a woman aged 18 to 35 in good health. The CDR3 nucleotides read TGTGCCAGTAAAGGGATGACGGGGCAGCCCCAGCATTTT. It translates to CASKGMTGQPQHF.